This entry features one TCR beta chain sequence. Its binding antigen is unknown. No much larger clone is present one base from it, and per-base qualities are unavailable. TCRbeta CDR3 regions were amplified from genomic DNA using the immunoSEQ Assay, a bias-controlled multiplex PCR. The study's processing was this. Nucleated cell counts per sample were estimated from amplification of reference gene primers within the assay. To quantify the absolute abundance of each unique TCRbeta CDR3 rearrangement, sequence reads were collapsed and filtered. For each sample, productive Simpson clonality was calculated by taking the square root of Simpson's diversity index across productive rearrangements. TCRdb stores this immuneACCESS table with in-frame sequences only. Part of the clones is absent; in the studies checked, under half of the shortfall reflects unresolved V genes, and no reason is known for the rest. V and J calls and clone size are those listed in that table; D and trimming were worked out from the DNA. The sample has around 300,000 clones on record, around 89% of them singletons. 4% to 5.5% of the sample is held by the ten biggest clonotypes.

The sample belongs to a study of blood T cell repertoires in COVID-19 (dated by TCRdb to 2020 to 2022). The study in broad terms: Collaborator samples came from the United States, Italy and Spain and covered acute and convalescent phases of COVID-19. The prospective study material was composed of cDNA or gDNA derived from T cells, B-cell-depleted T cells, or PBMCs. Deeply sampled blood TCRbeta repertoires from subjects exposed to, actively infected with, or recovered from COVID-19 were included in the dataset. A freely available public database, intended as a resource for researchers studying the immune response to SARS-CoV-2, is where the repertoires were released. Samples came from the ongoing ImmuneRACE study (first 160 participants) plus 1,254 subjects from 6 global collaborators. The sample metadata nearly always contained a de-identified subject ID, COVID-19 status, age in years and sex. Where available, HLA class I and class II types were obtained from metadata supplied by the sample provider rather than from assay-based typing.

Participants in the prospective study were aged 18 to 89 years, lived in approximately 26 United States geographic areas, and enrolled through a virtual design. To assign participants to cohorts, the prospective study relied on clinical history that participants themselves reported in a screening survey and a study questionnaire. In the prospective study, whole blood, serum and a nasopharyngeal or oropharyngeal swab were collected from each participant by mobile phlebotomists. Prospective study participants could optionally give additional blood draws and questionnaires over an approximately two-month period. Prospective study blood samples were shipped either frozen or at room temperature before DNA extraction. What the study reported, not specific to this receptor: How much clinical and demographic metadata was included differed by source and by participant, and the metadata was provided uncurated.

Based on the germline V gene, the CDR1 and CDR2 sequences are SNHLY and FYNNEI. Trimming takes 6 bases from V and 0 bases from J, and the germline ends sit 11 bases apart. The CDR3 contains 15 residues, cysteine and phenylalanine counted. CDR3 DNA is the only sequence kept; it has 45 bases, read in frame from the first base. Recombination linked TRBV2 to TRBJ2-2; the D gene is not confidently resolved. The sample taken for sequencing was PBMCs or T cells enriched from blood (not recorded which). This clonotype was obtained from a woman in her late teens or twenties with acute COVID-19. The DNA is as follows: TGTGCCAGCAGCGAACTGTTAGCGAACACCGGGGAGCTGTTTTTT. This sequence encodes CASSELLANTGELFF.